The 10 T cell receptor beta chains presented below share a single source sample, sequenced in a study of breast tumors, draining lymph nodes, adjacent tissues (dated by TCRdb to between 2015 and 2016). The library was generated by multiplex PCR. Sequenced on an Illumina HiSeq 2000. In-frame beta chains were kept once TCRdb had trimmed the public reads at Q25 with fastp and called clones with MiXCR. Merged by CDR3 protein, the rows form single entries marked with the most common genes and DNA. Across this sample there are about 140,000 distinct CDR3 sequences, with approximately 32% seen only once. About 2.5% of the sample is held by the ten biggest clonotypes. The axillary draining lymph nodes of breast cancer patients were the source of the lymph node samples. Source material: axillary lymph node tissue. The receptor source for this set is a female donor with breast cancer. Some clones in this sample may be carry-over from other donors' samples.

This clonotype has at least ten counts. The chain has TRBV2 and TRBJ2-7; D may be TRBD1 or TRBD2 (5 bases each). Germline values: CDR1 SNHLY, CDR2 FYNNEI. Trimming removed 5 bases from V and 2 bases from J, with 16 bases in between. The CDR3 runs 15 residues. The CDR3 region has the DNA TGTGCCAGCAGTCCCGGGACGGTGAAAGCCTACGAGCAGTACGTC. Protein product: CASSPGTVKAYEQYV.

Comment on this clonotype: The junction shows a germline mismatch at one end, possibly a read error. DNA of the CDR3: TGCAGTGCATCCGATAGGACCTCTGGAAACGCCATATATTTT. It is translated as CSASDRTSGNAIYF. This chain links TRBV20-1 with TRBJ1-3; D is unresolved. The CDR3 covers 14 residues. The germline V gene has CDR1 DFQATT and CDR2 SNEGSKA (reference sequence).

At least ten counts were recorded for this clonotype. The CDR3 here is CASGRGSDTQYF. CDR3 nucleotides: TGCGCCAGCGGAAGGGGGTCGGATACGCAGTATTTT. The chain has TRBV5-1 and TRBJ2-3; D is perhaps TRBD1 (6 bases). Germline V gives CDR1 SGHRS, CDR2 YFSETQ. The CDR3 contains 12 residues. With 7 bases removed from V and 6 bases from J, the gap between germline ends came to 12 bases.

CDR3 in amino acids: CATSDHGQGGETQYF. CDR3 DNA: TGTGCCACCAGTGACCATGGACAGGGTGGCGAGACCCAGTACTTC. The V call is TRBV24-1, the J call TRBJ2-5, with 8 bases matching TRBD1. In germline, CDR1 is KGHDR, CDR2 SFDVKD. The V segment lost 4 bases and the J segment 5 bases; nucleotides outside the gene matches: 8. The CDR3 is 15 residues long.

This clonotype has at least ten counts. The V and J genes are TRBV7-2 and TRBJ2-3; 13 nucleotides match TRBD2. The CDR3 sequence is 21 residues long. V shed 1 base, J shed 1 base, and the junction held 14 bases outside the gene matches. From germline, CDR1 is SGHTA and CDR2 FQGNSA. This chain's CDR3 is CASSLGAWPGLAGRRTDTQYF. The CDR3 DNA follows: TGTGCCAGCAGCTTAGGAGCCTGGCCGGGACTAGCGGGGCGCCGCACAGATACGCAGTATTTT.

This clonotype was found many times. This chain uses TRBV6-2 or TRBV6-3 with TRBJ2-5; D is possibly TRBD1 (6 bases). Trimming left V 5 bases short and J 4 bases short, with 14 bases between. CDR1 is MNHEY, CDR2 SVGEGT, per germline. The CDR3 is 14 amino acids. In DNA, the CDR3 is TGTGCCAGCAGTACGCAGGGGCGGGTAGAGACCCAGTACTTC. Protein product: CASSTQGRVETQYF.

This clonotype appeared many times. The V and J genes are TRBV6-5 and TRBJ2-3, with 7 bases lining up with TRBD1. Germline values: CDR1 MNHEY, CDR2 SVGAGI. This CDR3 is built from 13 residues. J lost 1 base, V lost 6 bases, and 1 base had no gene match. CDR3 DNA: TGTGCCAGCAGGGGGACAGGCACAGATACGCAGTATTTT. Protein: CASRGTGTDTQYF.

At least ten counts were recorded for this clonotype. CDR3 region: CSAAGGSPRYEQYV. For the CDR3, the DNA is TGCAGTGCCGCGGGGGGTAGCCCCCGCTACGAGCAGTACGTC. The rearrangement joins TRBV20-1 to TRBJ2-7; TRBD2 agrees at 8 bases. The length of the CDR3 is 14 residues. V gave up 6 bases and J gave up 3 bases; unmatched junction bases: 10. Germline CDR1 and CDR2: DFQATT and SNEGSKA (reference sequence).

This clonotype occurred many times. Written as DNA, the CDR3 is TGCAGTGCTAGAGATAACAGTCAAGAGACCCAGTACTTC. Amino acids: CSARDNSQETQYF. This chain joins TRBV20-1 and TRBJ2-5; unclear D gene. In germline, CDR1 is DFQATT, CDR2 SNEGSKA (reference sequence). Trimming removed 0 bases from V and 2 bases from J, with 7 bases in between. The CDR3 covers 13 residues.

Comment on this clonotype: At one end the junction does not follow the germline gene, possibly because of a read error. This chain joins TRBV18 and TRBJ1-1, with 7 bases aligning to TRBD1. CDR1 KGHSH and CDR2 LQKENI come from the germline V gene. The CDR3 is 13 residues long. The CDR3: CANSLDRATEAFF. The CDR3 DNA reads as TGTGCCAACTCATTAGACAGGGCCACTGAAGCTTTCTTT.